This section outlines one TCR beta chain sequence together with its context. The CDR3 end falls 3 residues outside the read, so it is completed with the germline J gene. The sample comes from a study of T cells in women clearing cervical HPV infection. Assay: immunoSEQ multiplex PCR; the TCRdb copy retains only in-frame clones and omits some. Its listing shows about 14,000 clones. Germline-derived CDR1 and CDR2 are SGHDT and YYEEEE. The CDR3 loop spans 14 amino acids. The material sequenced was blood buffy coat. The receptor's source is a woman aged 18 to 75 with a cervical HPV16 infection that either progressed to CIN3+ or cleared (not recorded which). The V and J genes are TRBV5-6 and TRBJ2-3; D remains unclear. The CDR3 loop is CASSLVLGKETQYF. The CDR3 bases that were read are TGTGCCAGCAGCTTGGTCCTAGGAAAAGAGACG.